These 5 T cell receptor beta chains were all obtained from the same sample, sequenced in a study of tumor-infiltrating lymphocytes in oesophageal squamous cell carcinoma. TCRdb reprocessed the PCR reads via MiXCR and lists one record per CDR3 protein. The repertoire consists of about 12,000 distinct CDR3 sequences, with roughly 50% occurring once and the leading ten covering 25% to 30%. Sequencing was carried out using esophageal tumor tissue. The receptors were gathered from a female donor with esophageal squamous cell carcinoma.

The chain combines TRBV7-2 with TRBJ2-3; 10 bases align to TRBD2. V was pared by 4 bases and J by 1 base, with 8 bases of the junction left unmatched. The CDR3 loop spans 17 amino acids. CDR1 and CDR2 (germline): SGHTA, FQGNSA. The CDR3 is CASSSLAGGRRTDTQYF. The CDR3 bases are TGTGCCAGCAGCTCTTTAGCGGGAGGCAGACGCACAGATACGCAGTATTTT.

This chain connects TRBV5-1 to TRBJ2-1; tentatively, D is TRBD1 or TRBD2 (5 bases each). The CDR3 has 14 amino acids. From germline, CDR1 is SGHRS and CDR2 YFSETQ. Trimming shortened V by 8 bases and J by 2 bases, and 14 bases separated the two germline ends. This CDR3 reads CASNRDAAYNEQFF. The CDR3 DNA reads TGCGCCAGTAACCGGGACGCGGCCTACAATGAGCAGTTCTTC.

This clonotype was recorded only once. This chain joins TRBV7-2 and TRBJ1-2, with TRBD1 identical over 10 bases. V lost 6 bases, J lost 4 bases, and 8 bases stayed unmatched. Germline assignment: CDR1 SGHTA and CDR2 FQGNSA. The CDR3 is made up of 15 amino acids. The CDR3, as DNA: TGTGCCAGCAGGGGCCAGGGACAGGGGAGCTATGGCTACACCTTC. Its translation is CASRGQGQGSYGYTF.

The chain is built from TRBV2 and TRBJ2-1, with 7 bases identical to TRBD2. The ends lost 6 bases at V and 1 base at J; junction bases unmatched: 6. Looked up from germline, CDR1 is SNHLY and CDR2 is FYNNEI. This CDR3 is 15 amino acids long. CDR3 sequence (DNA): TGTGCCAGCAGGGAGCGGGATGAATCCTACAATGAGCAGTTCTTC. Its protein is CASRERDESYNEQFF.

CDR3 protein: CSAALPASGMNEQFF. Written as DNA, the CDR3 is TGCAGTGCCGCCCTTCCGGCTAGCGGGATGAATGAGCAGTTCTTC. This chain links TRBV20-1 with TRBJ2-1; TRBD2 aligns across 9 bases. CDR3 length equals 15 residues. The J segment lost 7 bases and the V segment lost 6 bases, leaving 13 bases of the junction unmatched. Per germline, CDR1 DFQATT and CDR2 SNEGSKA (reference sequence).